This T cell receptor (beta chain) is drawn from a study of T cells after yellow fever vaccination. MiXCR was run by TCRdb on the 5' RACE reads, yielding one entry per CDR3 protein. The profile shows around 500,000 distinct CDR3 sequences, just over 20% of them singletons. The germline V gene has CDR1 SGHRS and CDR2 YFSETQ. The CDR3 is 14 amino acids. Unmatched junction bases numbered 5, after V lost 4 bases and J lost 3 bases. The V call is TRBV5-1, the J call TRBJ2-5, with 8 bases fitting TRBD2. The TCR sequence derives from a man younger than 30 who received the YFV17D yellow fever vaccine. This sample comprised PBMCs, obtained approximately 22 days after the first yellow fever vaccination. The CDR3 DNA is TGCGCCAGCAGCCGGGAGGGGCGTAAAGAGACCCAGTACTTC. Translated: CASSREGRKETQYF.